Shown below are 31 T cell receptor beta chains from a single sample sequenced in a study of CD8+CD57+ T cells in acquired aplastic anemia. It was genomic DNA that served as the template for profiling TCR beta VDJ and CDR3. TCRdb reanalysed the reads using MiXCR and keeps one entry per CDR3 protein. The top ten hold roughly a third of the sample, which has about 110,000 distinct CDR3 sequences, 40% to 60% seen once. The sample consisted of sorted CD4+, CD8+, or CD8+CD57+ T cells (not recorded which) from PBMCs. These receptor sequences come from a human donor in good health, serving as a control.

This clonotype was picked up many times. The CDR3 sequence: CASSLTGSGANVLTF. The CDR3 DNA reads as TGTGCCAGCAGCTTAACAGGGTCTGGGGCCAACGTCCTGACTTTC. The J gene is TRBJ2-6, the V gene TRBV13; D may be TRBD1 (6 bases). The CDR3 has 15 amino acids. Trimming stripped 2 bases from V and 1 base from J, with 6 bases between. Per germline, CDR1 PRHDT and CDR2 FYEKMQ (reference sequence).

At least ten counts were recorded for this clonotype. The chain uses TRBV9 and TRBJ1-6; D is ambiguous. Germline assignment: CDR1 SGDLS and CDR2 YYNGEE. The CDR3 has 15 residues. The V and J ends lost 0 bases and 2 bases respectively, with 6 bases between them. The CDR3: CASSVDSAYNSPLHF. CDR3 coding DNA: TGTGCCAGCAGCGTAGATTCAGCCTATAATTCACCCCTCCACTTT.

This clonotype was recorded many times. CDR3: CASSEVQASGYTF. CDR3 sequence (DNA): TGTGCCAGCAGTGAAGTGCAGGCTTCTGGCTACACCTTC. V usage is TRBV2 and J usage is TRBJ1-2; D remains unclear. There are 13 residues in the CDR3. The V gene lost 1 base and the J gene lost 7 bases, with 10 bases spanning the gap. The germline gives CDR1 SNHLY, CDR2 FYNNEI.

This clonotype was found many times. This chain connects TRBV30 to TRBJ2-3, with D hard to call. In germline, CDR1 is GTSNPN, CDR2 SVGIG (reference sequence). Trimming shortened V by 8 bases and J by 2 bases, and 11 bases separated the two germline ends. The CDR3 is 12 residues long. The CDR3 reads CARQVDTDTQYF. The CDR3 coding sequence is TGTGCCCGCCAGGTTGACACAGATACGCAGTATTTT.

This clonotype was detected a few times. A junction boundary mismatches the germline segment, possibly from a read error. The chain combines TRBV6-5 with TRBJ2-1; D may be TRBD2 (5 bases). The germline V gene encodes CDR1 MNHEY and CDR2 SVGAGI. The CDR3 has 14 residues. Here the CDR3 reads CASSFDRDYTEQFF. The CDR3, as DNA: TGTGCCAGCAGTTTTGATAGAGACTACACTGAGCAGTTCTTC.

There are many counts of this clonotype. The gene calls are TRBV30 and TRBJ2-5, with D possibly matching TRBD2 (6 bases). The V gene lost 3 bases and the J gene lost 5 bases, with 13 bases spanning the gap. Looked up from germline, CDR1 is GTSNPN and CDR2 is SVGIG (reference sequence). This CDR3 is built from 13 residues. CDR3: CAWRISGGETQYF. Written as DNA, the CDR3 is TGTGCCTGGAGAATCTCAGGAGGGGAGACCCAGTACTTC. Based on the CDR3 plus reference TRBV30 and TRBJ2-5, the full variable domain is SQTIHQWPATLVQPVGSPLSLECTVEGTSNPNLYWYRQAAGRGLQLLFYSVGIGQISSEVPQNLSASRPQDRQFILSSKKLLLSDSGFYLCAWRISGGETQYFGPGTRLLVL.

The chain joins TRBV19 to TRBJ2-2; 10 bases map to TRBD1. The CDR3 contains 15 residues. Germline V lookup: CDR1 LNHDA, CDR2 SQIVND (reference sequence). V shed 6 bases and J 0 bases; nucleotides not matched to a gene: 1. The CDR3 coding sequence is TGTGCCAGTAGGGGGACAGGGGCGAACACCGGGGAGCTGTTTTTT. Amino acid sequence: CASRGTGANTGELFF.

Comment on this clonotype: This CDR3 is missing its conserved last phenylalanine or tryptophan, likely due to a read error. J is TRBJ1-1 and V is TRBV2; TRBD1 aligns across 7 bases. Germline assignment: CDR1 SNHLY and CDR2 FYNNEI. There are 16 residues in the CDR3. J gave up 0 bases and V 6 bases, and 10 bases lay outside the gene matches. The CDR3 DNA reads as TGTGCCAGCAGAGTAGGCAGGGGGTACATGAACACTGAAGCTTTCTGT. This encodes CASRVGRGYMNTEAFC.

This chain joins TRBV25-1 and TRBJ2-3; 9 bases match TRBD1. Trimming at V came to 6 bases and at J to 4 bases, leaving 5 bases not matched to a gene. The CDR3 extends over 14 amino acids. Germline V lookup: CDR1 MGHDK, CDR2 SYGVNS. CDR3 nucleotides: TGTGCCAGCAGCCGGGACAGGGAAGCAGATACGCAGTATTTT. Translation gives CASSRDREADTQYF.

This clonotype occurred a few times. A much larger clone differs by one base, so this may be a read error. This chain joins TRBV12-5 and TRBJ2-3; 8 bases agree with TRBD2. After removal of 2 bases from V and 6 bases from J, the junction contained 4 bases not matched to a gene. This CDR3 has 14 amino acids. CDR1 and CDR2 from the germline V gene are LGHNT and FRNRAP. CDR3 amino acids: CASGLPTSADTQYF. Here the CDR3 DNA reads TGTGCTAGTGGTTTGCCGACTAGCGCGGATACGCAGTATTTT.

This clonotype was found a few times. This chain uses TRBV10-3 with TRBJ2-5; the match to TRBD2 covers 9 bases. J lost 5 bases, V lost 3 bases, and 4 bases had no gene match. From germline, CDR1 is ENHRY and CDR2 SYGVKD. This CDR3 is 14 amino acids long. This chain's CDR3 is CAISDGTSRETQYF. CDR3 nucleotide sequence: TGTGCCATCAGTGATGGGACTAGCAGGGAGACCCAGTACTTC.

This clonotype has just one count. The DNA of the CDR3 is TGTGCCAGCAGCTCCCCCCCCTATGGCGACTCCTACGAGCAGTACTTC. Its translation is CASSSPPYGDSYEQYF. V and J are TRBV11-2 and TRBJ2-7; D unresolved. This CDR3 comprises 16 residues. Germline CDR1 reads SGHAT; CDR2 reads FQNNGV. Trimming took off 4 bases at V and 0 bases at J, with 16 bases between the two ends.

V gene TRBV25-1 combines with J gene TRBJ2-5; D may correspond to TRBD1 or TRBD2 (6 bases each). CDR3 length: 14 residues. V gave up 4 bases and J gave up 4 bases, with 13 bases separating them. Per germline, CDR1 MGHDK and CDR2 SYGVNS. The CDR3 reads CASSGGAWRETQYF. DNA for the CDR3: TGTGCCAGCAGTGGGGGGGCCTGGAGAGAGACCCAGTACTTC.

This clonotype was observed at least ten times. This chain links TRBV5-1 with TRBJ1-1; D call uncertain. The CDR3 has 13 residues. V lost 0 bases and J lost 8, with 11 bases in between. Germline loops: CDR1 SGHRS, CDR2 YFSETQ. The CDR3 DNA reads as TGCGCCAGCAGCTTGGGACAACCTCAGGAAGCTTTCTTT. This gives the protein CASSLGQPQEAFF.

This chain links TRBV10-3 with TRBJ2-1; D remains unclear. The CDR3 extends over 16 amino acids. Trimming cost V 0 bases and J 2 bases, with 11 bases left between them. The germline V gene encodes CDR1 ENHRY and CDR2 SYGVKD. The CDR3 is CAISESVVRPYNEQFF. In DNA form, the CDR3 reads TGTGCCATCAGTGAGTCGGTTGTAAGGCCCTACAATGAGCAGTTCTTC.

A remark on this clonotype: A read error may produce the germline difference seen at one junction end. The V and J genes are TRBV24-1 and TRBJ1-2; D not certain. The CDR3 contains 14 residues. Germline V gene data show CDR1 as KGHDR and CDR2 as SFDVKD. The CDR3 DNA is TGTGCCATCAGTGGGGAACAGAATAACTATGGCTACACCTTC. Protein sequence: CAISGEQNNYGYTF.

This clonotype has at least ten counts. The CDR3 DNA reads TGTGCCAGCAGCCCAAGGGGGGGTCTTAACTATGGCTACACCTTC. Its protein is CASSPRGGLNYGYTF. The rearrangement links TRBV2 to TRBJ1-2; perhaps TRBD1 as D (6 bases). The V end was cut by 6 bases, the J end by 1 base, with 15 bases between. This CDR3 spans 15 amino acids. The germline V gene encodes CDR1 SNHLY and CDR2 FYNNEI.

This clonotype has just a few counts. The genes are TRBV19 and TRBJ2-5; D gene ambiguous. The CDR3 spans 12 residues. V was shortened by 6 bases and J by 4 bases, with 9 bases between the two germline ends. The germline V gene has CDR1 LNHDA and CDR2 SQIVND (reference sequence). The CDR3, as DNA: TGTGCCAGTAGCCATGGGCCAGAGACCCAGTACTTC. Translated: CASSHGPETQYF.

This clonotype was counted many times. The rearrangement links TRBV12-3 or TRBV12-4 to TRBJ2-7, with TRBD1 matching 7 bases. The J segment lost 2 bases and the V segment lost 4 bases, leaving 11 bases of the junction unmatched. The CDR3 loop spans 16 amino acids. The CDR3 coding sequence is TGTGCCAGCAGTTCAGACAGGGCTCCCGTAACCTACGAGCAGTACTTC. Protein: CASSSDRAPVTYEQYF.

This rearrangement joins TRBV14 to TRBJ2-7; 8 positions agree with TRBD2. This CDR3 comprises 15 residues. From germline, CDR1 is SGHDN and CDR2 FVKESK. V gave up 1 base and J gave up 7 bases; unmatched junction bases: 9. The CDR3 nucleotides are TGTGCCAGCAGCCAAGGCCTCGGGGGGGCCTCTGAGCAGTACTTC. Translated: CASSQGLGGASEQYF.

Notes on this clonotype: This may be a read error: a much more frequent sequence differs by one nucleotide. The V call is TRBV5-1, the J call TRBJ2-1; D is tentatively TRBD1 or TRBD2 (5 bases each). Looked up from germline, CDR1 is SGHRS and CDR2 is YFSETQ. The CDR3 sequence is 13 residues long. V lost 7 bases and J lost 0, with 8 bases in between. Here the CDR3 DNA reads TGCGCCAGCGCAGGGAGCTCCTACAATGAGCAGTTCTTC. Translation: CASAGSSYNEQFF.

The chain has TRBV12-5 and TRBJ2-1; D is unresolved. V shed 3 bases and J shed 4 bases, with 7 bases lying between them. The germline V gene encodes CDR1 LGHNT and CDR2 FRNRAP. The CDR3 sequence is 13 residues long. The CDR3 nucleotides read TGTGCTAGTGGTTTAGTAGAGTACAATGAGCAGTTCTTC. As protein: CASGLVEYNEQFF.

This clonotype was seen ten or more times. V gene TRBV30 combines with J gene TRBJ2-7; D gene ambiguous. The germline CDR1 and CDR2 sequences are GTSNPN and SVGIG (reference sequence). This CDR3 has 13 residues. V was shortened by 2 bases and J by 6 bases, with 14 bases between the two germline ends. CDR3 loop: CAWSLGFVSEQYF. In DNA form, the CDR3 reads TGTGCCTGGAGTCTAGGGTTCGTCTCCGAGCAGTACTTC.

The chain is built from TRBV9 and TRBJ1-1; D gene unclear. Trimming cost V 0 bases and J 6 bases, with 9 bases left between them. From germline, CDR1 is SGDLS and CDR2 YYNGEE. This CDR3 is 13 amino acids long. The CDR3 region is CASSVDALAEAFF. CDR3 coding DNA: TGTGCCAGCAGCGTAGACGCCCTCGCTGAAGCTTTCTTT.

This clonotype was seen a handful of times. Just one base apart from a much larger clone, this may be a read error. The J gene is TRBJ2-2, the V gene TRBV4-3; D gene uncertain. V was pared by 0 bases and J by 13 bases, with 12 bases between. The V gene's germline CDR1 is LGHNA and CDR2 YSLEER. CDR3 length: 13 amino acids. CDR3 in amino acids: CASSQELRLWLFF. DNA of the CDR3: TGCGCCAGCAGCCAAGAATTACGTCTTTGGCTGTTTTTT.

Written as DNA, the CDR3 is TGCGCCAGCAGCTCCCAGGGGGCCCGCACCCTCCACTTT. Translation: CASSSQGARTLHF. V and J are TRBV5-1 and TRBJ1-6; 8 bases map to TRBD1. The CDR3 loop spans 13 amino acids. The V gene end was trimmed by 3 bases and the J gene end by 14 bases; junction bases not matched to a gene: 7. Per germline, CDR1 SGHRS and CDR2 YFSETQ.

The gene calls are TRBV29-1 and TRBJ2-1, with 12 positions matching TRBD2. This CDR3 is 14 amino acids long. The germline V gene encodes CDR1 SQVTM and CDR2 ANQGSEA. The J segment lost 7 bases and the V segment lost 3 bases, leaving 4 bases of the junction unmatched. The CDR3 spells CSVDLTSGRNEQFF. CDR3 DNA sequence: TGCAGCGTTGATTTAACTAGCGGGAGGAATGAGCAGTTCTTC.

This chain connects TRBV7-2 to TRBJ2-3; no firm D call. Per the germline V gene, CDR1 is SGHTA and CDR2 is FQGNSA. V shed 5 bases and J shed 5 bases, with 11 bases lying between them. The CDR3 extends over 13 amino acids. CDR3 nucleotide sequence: TGTGCCAGCAGCCCTAACCGAGGAGATACGCAGTATTTT. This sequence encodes CASSPNRGDTQYF.

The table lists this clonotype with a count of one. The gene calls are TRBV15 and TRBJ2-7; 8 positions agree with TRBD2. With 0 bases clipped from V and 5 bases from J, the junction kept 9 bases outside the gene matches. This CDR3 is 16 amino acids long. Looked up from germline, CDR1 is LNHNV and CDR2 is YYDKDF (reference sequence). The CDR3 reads CATSRDRIAGLHEQYF. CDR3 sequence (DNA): TGTGCCACCAGCAGAGATAGGATAGCGGGGCTACACGAGCAGTACTTC. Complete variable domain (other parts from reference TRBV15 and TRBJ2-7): DAMVIQNPRYQVTQFGKPVTLSCSQTLNHNVMYWYQQKSSQAPKLLFHYYDKDFNNEADTPDNFQSRRPNTSFCFLDIRSPGLGDTAMYLCATSRDRIAGLHEQYFGPGTRLTVT.

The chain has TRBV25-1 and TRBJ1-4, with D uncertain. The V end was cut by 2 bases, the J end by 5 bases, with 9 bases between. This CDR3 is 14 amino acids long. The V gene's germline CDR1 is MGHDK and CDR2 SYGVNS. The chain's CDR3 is CASSEMANNEKLFF. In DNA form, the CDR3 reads TGTGCCAGCAGTGAAATGGCCAACAATGAAAAACTGTTTTTT.

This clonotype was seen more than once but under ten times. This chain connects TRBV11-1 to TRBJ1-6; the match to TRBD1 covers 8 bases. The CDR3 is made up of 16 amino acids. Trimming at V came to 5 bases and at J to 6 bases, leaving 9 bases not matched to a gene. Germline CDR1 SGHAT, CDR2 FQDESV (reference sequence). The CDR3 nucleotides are TGTGCCAGCAGCCTATCTGGACAGGGAAGTAATTCACCCCTCCACTTT. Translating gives CASSLSGQGSNSPLHF.